The 23 T cell receptor beta chains presented below share a single source sample, sequenced in a study of molecular identifiers for immune sequencing clone quantification. TCRdb re-analysed the PCR reads in MiXCR, keeping a single row per CDR3 protein. The table has about 640,000 distinct CDR3 sequences, about 20% seen once; the top ten hold roughly 0.85%. Sequences were obtained from naive CD8+ T cells from blood, with Jurkat cell RNA spiked in. Subset here: FACS-sorted CD8+CD4-CCR7+CD45RA+ naive T cells. All receptors come from a human donor in good health. Some libraries in this study had Jurkat cell RNA spiked in.

The rearrangement uses TRBV4-1 and TRBJ2-1, with D possibly TRBD2 on 6 matching bases. Germline CDR1 reads MGHRA; CDR2 reads YSYEKL. CDR3 size: 17 residues. Trimming stripped 6 bases from V and 0 bases from J, with 18 bases between. The CDR3 DNA reads TGCGCCAGCAGTCCCGGGACTTTCCCCAGCTCCTACAATGAGCAGTTCTTC. Translated: CASSPGTFPSSYNEQFF.

This clonotype came up many times. The J gene is TRBJ2-3, the V gene TRBV2; possibly TRBD1 for D (5 bases). Germline CDR1 SNHLY, CDR2 FYNNEI. Trimming shortened V by 6 bases and J by 2 bases, and 15 bases separated the two germline ends. This CDR3 has 15 residues. The CDR3 DNA reads TGTGCCAGCAGGGAAAAGGGGTATCTCACAGATACGCAGTATTTT. Residues: CASREKGYLTDTQYF. Complete variable domain (other parts from reference TRBV2 and TRBJ2-3): EPEVTQTPSHQVTQMGQEVILRCVPISNHLYFYWYRQILGQKVEFLVSFYNNEISEKSEIFDDQFSVERPDGSNFTLKIRSTKLEDSAMYFCASREKGYLTDTQYFGPGTRLTVL.

This clonotype was picked up many times. V is TRBV6-2 or TRBV6-3 and J is TRBJ2-3, with 9 bases that match TRBD2. Germline V CDR1 and CDR2: MNHEY, SVGEGT. The CDR3 covers 14 residues. V lost 7 bases to trimming and J lost 6 bases; unmatched junction nucleotides: 8. This CDR3 reads CASKPGLAVDTQYF. In nucleotides, the CDR3 is TGTGCCAGCAAACCGGGACTAGCTGTGGATACGCAGTATTTT.

The genes are TRBV5-4 and TRBJ1-6; possibly TRBD1 for D (6 bases). V lost 4 bases and J lost 7, with 15 bases in between. The V gene's germline CDR1 is SGHNT and CDR2 YYREEE (reference sequence). The CDR3 is made up of 15 amino acids. The CDR3 DNA follows: TGTGCCAGCAGCCCGGGACAAACTAGGAATTCACCCCTCCACTTT. As protein: CASSPGQTRNSPLHF. Full variable domain (missing parts from reference TRBV5-4 and TRBJ1-6): ETGVTQSPTHLIKTRGQQVTLRCSSQSGHNTVSWYQQALGQGPQFIFQYYREEENGRGNFPPRFSGLQFPNYSSELNVNALELDDSALYLCASSPGQTRNSPLHFGNGTRLTVT.

This clonotype was detected ten times or more. J is TRBJ2-3 and V is TRBV24-1, with D unresolved. With 1 base removed from V and 6 bases from J, the gap between germline ends came to 7 bases. CDR3 length: 13 residues. CDR1 KGHDR and CDR2 SFDVKD come from the germline V gene. The CDR3 spells CATSDFIGDTQYF. CDR3 coding DNA: TGTGCCACCAGTGATTTTATCGGTGATACGCAGTATTTT.

This clonotype was detected many times. This rearrangement joins TRBV13 to TRBJ2-3, with D uncertain. The CDR3 is made up of 12 amino acids. Germline-derived CDR1 and CDR2 are PRHDT and FYEKMQ (reference sequence). The germline V and J ends were trimmed by 4 bases and 3 bases, with 5 bases remaining between them. The DNA for the CDR3 is TGTGCCAGCAGCTCAGAAACAGATACGCAGTATTTT. Its protein is CASSSETDTQYF.

This clonotype occurred many times. The chain is built from TRBV6-5 and TRBJ1-6; D is ambiguous. Germline V gene sequence: CDR1 MNHEY, CDR2 SVGAGI. This CDR3 contains 16 residues. V lost 1 base and J lost 6, with 13 bases in between. CDR3 in DNA: TGTGCCAGCAGTTACTACCCTGGTCCGCCTAATTCACCCCTCCACTTT. Its protein product is CASSYYPGPPNSPLHF.

The table lists this clonotype with many counts. The chain has TRBV20-1 and TRBJ2-7, with D hard to call. The CDR3 totals 13 residues. Germline V CDR1 and CDR2: DFQATT, SNEGSKA (reference sequence). Trimming left V 0 bases short and J 0 bases short, with 6 bases between. CDR3 amino acids: CSARDTYSYEQYF. Written as DNA, the CDR3 is TGCAGTGCTAGAGACACCTACTCCTACGAGCAGTACTTC.

This clonotype was counted many times. V usage is TRBV29-1 and J usage is TRBJ1-1; TRBD1 agrees at 10 bases. CDR1 is SQVTM, CDR2 ANQGSEA, per germline. The CDR3 contains 13 residues. V shed 7 bases, J shed 6 bases, and the junction held 8 bases outside the gene matches. For the CDR3, the DNA is TGCAGCGGCGGGACAGGGGAATACTCTGAAGCTTTCTTT. This sequence encodes CSGGTGEYSEAFF.

This clonotype came up many times. The chain has TRBV7-9 and TRBJ2-7, with D possibly matching TRBD1 (6 bases). CDR3 size: 14 residues. Germline V gene data show CDR1 as SEHNR and CDR2 as FQNEAQ (reference sequence). Deletions cut 3 bases from V and 3 bases from J, with 12 bases between. The CDR3, as DNA: TGTGCCAGCAGCTTGGTACAGGGTGACTACGAGCAGTACTTC. Its protein product is CASSLVQGDYEQYF.

V and J are TRBV20-1 and TRBJ2-3; D may match TRBD1 or TRBD2 (6 bases each). CDR1 is DFQATT, CDR2 SNEGSKA, per germline (reference sequence). The CDR3 has 14 amino acids. V was clipped by 6 bases and J by 4 bases, with 17 bases between them. The CDR3 coding sequence is TGCAGTGCACCGGGGGCACTGGAGGCAGATACGCAGTATTTT. Its protein product is CSAPGALEADTQYF.

This clonotype was counted only a few times. The genes are TRBV11-2 and TRBJ2-1; 13 bases are a match to TRBD2. The CDR3 contains 16 residues. CDR1 is SGHAT, CDR2 FQNNGV, per germline. Trimming cost V 1 base and J 4 bases; bases outside gene matches: 1. The CDR3 here is CASSLVGLAGYNEQFF. Here the CDR3 DNA reads TGTGCCAGCAGCTTAGTGGGACTAGCGGGATACAATGAGCAGTTCTTC.

This clonotype showed up many times. The chain employs TRBV4-3 and TRBJ2-3, with 14 positions matching TRBD2. The CDR3 loop spans 19 amino acids. CDR1 LGHNA and CDR2 YSLEER come from the germline V gene. V trimming: 2 bases; J trimming: 0 bases; junction bases outside the gene matches: 7. The DNA of the CDR3 is TGCGCCAGCAGCCAATTAGGGACTAGCGGGAGCCCCAGCACAGATACGCAGTATTTT. Encoded protein: CASSQLGTSGSPSTDTQYF.

Ten or more counts support this clonotype. This chain connects TRBV29-1 to TRBJ2-1; D gene unclear. CDR1 is SQVTM, CDR2 ANQGSEA, per germline. V was trimmed by 4 bases and J by 7 bases, leaving 2 bases between them. The CDR3 loop spans 9 amino acids. In DNA, the CDR3 is TGCAGCGTTGCTAATGAGCAGTTCTTC. Translation gives CSVANEQFF.

As concerns this clonotype: With a much larger clone just one base away, this may be a read error. V and J are TRBV6-5 and TRBJ2-2; D call uncertain. Germline V gene data show CDR1 as MNHEY and CDR2 as SVGAGI. CDR3 size: 15 residues. V dropped 7 bases and J dropped 6 bases, with 18 bases sitting between them. CDR3 residues: CASNWEGVGAGELFF. In DNA form, the CDR3 reads TGTGCCAGCAACTGGGAAGGCGTCGGCGCCGGGGAGCTGTTTTTT.

This clonotype was detected ten times or more. CDR3 region: CASSSAGTGNQPQHF. The CDR3 DNA reads TGTGCCAGCAGTTCCGCCGGGACAGGGAATCAGCCCCAGCATTTT. The V call is TRBV12-3 or TRBV12-4, the J call TRBJ1-5, with 9 bases fitting TRBD1. CDR3 length: 15 residues. Trimming took 4 bases from V and 4 from J; bases not matched to a gene: 5.

This clonotype was counted only a few times. The genes are TRBV5-1 and TRBJ2-3; D call uncertain. The V gene's germline CDR1 is SGHRS and CDR2 YFSETQ. The CDR3 consists of 13 residues. The ends were cut back, 1 base at V and 4 bases at J, with 7 bases in the middle. The CDR3 nucleotides read TGCGCCAGCAGCTTGAGTCAGTCAGATACGCAGTATTTT. It encodes CASSLSQSDTQYF. The full variable domain, with the rest looked up from reference TRBV5-1 and TRBJ2-3, is KAGVTQTPRYLIKTRGQQVTLSCSPISGHRSVSWYQQTPGQGLQFLFEYFSETQRNKGNFPGRFSGRQFSNSRSEMNVSTLELGDSALYLCASSLSQSDTQYFGPGTRLTVL.

On this clonotype: This sequence may be a read error, since a much larger clone differs from it by one base. The conserved phenylalanine or tryptophan is not found at the CDR3 terminus, so this likely reflects a read error. This rearrangement joins TRBV6-6 to TRBJ2-1; 11 nucleotides line up with TRBD2. The CDR3 consists of 12 residues. Trimming removed 7 bases from V and 9 bases from J; junction bases left unmatched: 2. From germline, CDR1 is MNHNY and CDR2 SVGAGI (reference sequence). DNA of the CDR3: TGTGCCAGCAAACTAGCGGGAGTTGAGCAGTTCCTC. As protein: CASKLAGVEQFL.

Details on this clonotype: One end of the junction is discordant with germline, which a read error may explain. This chain connects TRBV2 to TRBJ1-3, with a possible D match to TRBD1 (6 bases). CDR3 length equals 14 residues. The germline V gene has CDR1 SNHLY and CDR2 FYNNEI. The CDR3 here is CASRTGSSGNIIYF. CDR3 nucleotide sequence: TGTGCCAGCAGAACAGGGAGCTCTGGAAACATCATATATTTT.

The CDR3 bases are TGCAGTGCTAGACCCGGGACAGGGAGCAATCAGCCCCAGCATTTT. This sequence encodes CSARPGTGSNQPQHF. The chain employs TRBV20-1 and TRBJ1-5; 9 bases line up with TRBD1. CDR3 length: 15 amino acids. J was trimmed by 1 base and V by 2 bases; bases with no gene match: 3. Germline-derived CDR1 and CDR2 are DFQATT and SNEGSKA (reference sequence).

Ten or more counts support this clonotype. The chain employs TRBV4-3 and TRBJ2-7; 13 bases are shared with TRBD2. The V gene end was trimmed by 2 bases and the J gene end by 4 bases; junction bases not matched to a gene: 5. Germline-derived CDR1 and CDR2 are LGHNA and YSLEER. The CDR3 runs 16 residues. The DNA of the CDR3 is TGCGCCAGCAGCCAAACCACTAGCGGGAGGGCTTACGAGCAGTACTTC. Its translation is CASSQTTSGRAYEQYF.

As to this clonotype: A read error may be the cause here, since a much bigger clone is one base away. The CDR3 ends on some other residue instead of the conserved phenylalanine or tryptophan, so this is likely a read error. The rearrangement joins TRBV20-1 to TRBJ2-7; TRBD1 matches at 10 bases. Germline CDR1 is DFQATT and CDR2 is SNEGSKA (reference sequence). This CDR3 is 15 amino acids long. V trimming: 4 bases; J trimming: 2 bases; junction bases outside the gene matches: 8. In nucleotides, the CDR3 is TGCAGTGCTACTGCCGGGACAGGGGACCCCTACGAGCAGTACCTC. Translation gives CSATAGTGDPYEQYL.

With regard to this clonotype: This sequence may be a read error, since a much larger clone differs from it by one base. Since no conserved phenylalanine or tryptophan closes the CDR3, a read error is the likely cause. This chain uses TRBV7-9 with TRBJ2-5, with D maybe TRBD1 (6 bases). Looked up from germline, CDR1 is SEHNR and CDR2 is FQNEAQ (reference sequence). Trimming took off 5 bases at V and 0 bases at J, with 16 bases between the two ends. The CDR3 has 16 residues. For the CDR3, the DNA is TGTGCCAGCAGCCCACGGACAGTTTGGTACCAAGAGACCCAGTACATC. Protein product: CASSPRTVWYQETQYI.